What follows are 9 T cell receptor beta chains derived from one specimen sequenced in a study of cytomegalovirus exposure and HLA in healthy donors. Both 60 Vbeta primers and 13 Jbeta primers went into the PCR. Sequencing was performed with immunoSEQ multiplex PCR; in TCRdb, only in-frame clones are kept and a portion is missing. The data hold around 140,000 clones, with approximately 87% observed a single time. Input material: PBMCs. The receptors shown here come from a man aged 40-55 years in good health and CMV-seronegative.

The chain combines TRBV6-5 with TRBJ1-2; maybe TRBD1 (5 bases). This CDR3 is 13 amino acids long. Germline values: CDR1 MNHEY, CDR2 SVGAGI. V lost 7 bases and J lost 8, with 17 bases in between. In DNA, the CDR3 is TGTGCCAGCATCAGAGGGGAGGGCGGCGGCTACACCTTC. This sequence encodes CASIRGEGGGYTF.

The chain recombines TRBV29-1 with TRBJ1-2; no clear D. The ends were cut back, 4 bases at V and 3 bases at J, with 9 bases in the middle. From germline, CDR1 is SQVTM and CDR2 ANQGSEA. This CDR3 has 12 residues. The CDR3 DNA sequence: TGCAGCGTTGTAGGCGGATACTATGGCTACACCTTC. As protein: CSVVGGYYGYTF.

The chain couples TRBV4-3 to TRBJ2-7; maybe TRBD1 (6 bases). From germline, CDR1 is LGHNA and CDR2 YSLEER. V lost 4 bases and J lost 4, with 11 bases in between. The CDR3 length is 13 residues. DNA of the CDR3: TGCGCCAGCAGCCGTCGACAGGAATACGAGCAGTACTTC. It yields the protein CASSRRQEYEQYF.

The rearrangement joins TRBV5-1 to TRBJ1-4, with 7 bases that match TRBD1. The V gene end was trimmed by 2 bases and the J gene end by 7 bases; junction bases not matched to a gene: 8. CDR3 size: 15 residues. Germline V gene data show CDR1 as SGHRS and CDR2 as YFSETQ. The CDR3 DNA is TGCGCCAGCAGCTTTGAAGGGGGCGAGTCTGAAAAACTGTTTTTT. It specifies CASSFEGGESEKLFF.

This clone appeared a few times. The chain recombines TRBV6-6 with TRBJ1-5, with D possibly being TRBD1 (6 bases). CDR3 length: 15 amino acids. Trimming pared 7 bases from V and 0 bases from J, leaving 13 bases between. CDR1 is MNHNY, CDR2 SVGAGI, per germline (reference sequence). Here the CDR3 reads CASTPPGVSNQPQHF. The CDR3 bases are TGTGCCAGCACCCCACCAGGGGTTAGCAATCAGCCCCAGCATTTT.

This clone was picked up a small number of times. V and J are TRBV4-3 and TRBJ2-5; 7 bases are a match to TRBD1. V trimming: 0 bases; J trimming: 4 bases; junction bases outside the gene matches: 14. This CDR3 comprises 18 residues. CDR1 is LGHNA and CDR2 is YSLEER in the germline V gene. The CDR3 sequence is CASSQDLQGRGSAETQYF. Here the CDR3 DNA reads TGCGCCAGCAGCCAAGATTTGCAGGGCAGGGGGTCCGCAGAGACCCAGTACTTC.

The chain is built from TRBV5-1 and TRBJ1-1; TRBD1 matches 8 bases. The V and J ends lost 0 bases and 2 bases, in that order; junction bases with no gene match: 3. In germline, CDR1 is SGHRS, CDR2 YFSETQ. CDR3 length equals 15 residues. The CDR3 sequence is CASSLGTGGNTEAFF. The CDR3 DNA follows: TGCGCCAGCAGCTTGGGCACAGGGGGAAACACTGAAGCTTTCTTT.

The gene calls are TRBV2 and TRBJ1-1, with 7 bases matching TRBD1. The V segment lost 6 bases and the J segment 4 bases; nucleotides outside the gene matches: 11. From germline, CDR1 is SNHLY and CDR2 FYNNEI. CDR3 size: 15 residues. The CDR3 is CASSDPGQTFTEAFF. CDR3 sequence (DNA): TGTGCCAGCAGCGACCCGGGACAGACGTTCACTGAAGCTTTCTTT.

The genes are TRBV7-8 and TRBJ1-5, with D possibly matching TRBD1 (5 bases). The CDR3 spans 15 residues. Per the germline V gene, CDR1 is SGHVS and CDR2 is FQNEAQ. Trimming left V 3 bases short and J 1 base short, with 10 bases between. This chain's CDR3 is CASSFGADSNQPQHF. The CDR3, as DNA: TGTGCCAGCAGCTTTGGGGCAGACAGCAATCAGCCCCAGCATTTT.